This is a list of T cell receptor beta chains from one sample in a study of T cells in Graves' hyperthyroidism and ophthalmopathy. TCRdb recomputed calls from the multiplex PCR reads with MiXCR, one row per CDR3 protein. The sample includes over 250,000 distinct CDR3 sequences, less than 30% of them seen just once. The sequenced sample consisted of blood. The origin of the receptors is a middle-aged man with Graves' hyperthyroidism that later progressed to Graves' ophthalmopathy. Each CDR3 is given with its conserved first and last residue. Fields, in order: CDR3 protein, CDR3 DNA, clone size, J gene, V gene, D gene. A D gene is named only where the DNA matches it firmly. Size is stated for part of the rows, as once, few or many counts, or as a class when the clone is expanded.

CDR3 protein: CASVPGQGSLYTF
CDR3 DNA: TGTGCCAGCGTACCGGGGCAGGGGTCCCTCTACACCTTC
clone size: .
J gene: TRBJ1-2
V gene: TRBV6-1
D gene: .

CDR3 protein: CSARDTGKMNTEAFF
CDR3 DNA: TGCAGTGCTAGAGACACAGGGAAAATGAACACTGAAGCTTTCTTT
clone size: .
J gene: TRBJ1-1
V gene: TRBV20-1
D gene: .

CDR3 protein: CASSEGPEGIEETQYF
CDR3 DNA: TGTGCCAGCAGTGAAGGGCCCGAAGGGATTGAAGAGACCCAGTACTTC
clone size: .
J gene: TRBJ2-5
V gene: TRBV6-1
D gene: .

CDR3 protein: CASSLNRASGELFF
CDR3 DNA: TGTGCCAGCAGTTTAAACAGGGCGAGCGGGGAGCTGTTTTTT
clone size: .
J gene: TRBJ2-2
V gene: TRBV28
D gene: .

CDR3 protein: CASSLSLSSGNTIYF
CDR3 DNA: TGTGCCAGCAGTTTATCGCTCAGCTCTGGAAACACCATATATTTT
clone size: few
J gene: TRBJ1-3
V gene: TRBV12-3/TRBV12-4
D gene: .

CDR3 protein: CASSQAGTTQETQYF
CDR3 DNA: TGCGCCAGCAGCCAAGCGGGGACTACACAAGAGACCCAGTACTTC
clone size: many
J gene: TRBJ2-5
V gene: TRBV4-1
D gene: TRBD2

CDR3 protein: CSANPSRGAYEQYF
CDR3 DNA: TGCAGTGCTAACCCGTCCAGGGGGGCCTACGAGCAGTACTTC
clone size: many
J gene: TRBJ2-7
V gene: TRBV20-1
D gene: .

CDR3 protein: CASSAGAQETQYF
CDR3 DNA: TGTGCCAGCAGTGCAGGGGCCCAGGAGACCCAGTACTTC
clone size: many
J gene: TRBJ2-5
V gene: TRBV28
D gene: .

CDR3 protein: CASSQAGGHYEQYF
CDR3 DNA: TGTGCCAGCAGCCAAGCAGGGGGCCACTACGAGCAGTACTTC
clone size: many
J gene: TRBJ2-7
V gene: TRBV3-1
D gene: TRBD1

CDR3 protein: CASKGRGRDSQENQPQHF
CDR3 DNA: TGTGCCAGCAAGGGGAGGGGTCGGGACAGCCAGGAGAATCAGCCCCAGCATTTT
clone size: .
J gene: TRBJ1-5
V gene: TRBV6-2/TRBV6-3
D gene: TRBD1

CDR3 protein: CSARDRLDVPGGTQYF
CDR3 DNA: TGCAGTGCTAGAGATCGATTAGACGTCCCCGGGGGGACCCAGTACTTC
clone size: many
J gene: TRBJ2-5
V gene: TRBV20-1
D gene: .

CDR3 protein: CASSLRLAGGNEQYF
CDR3 DNA: TGTGCCAGCAGCTTACGACTAGCGGGAGGGAACGAGCAGTACTTC
clone size: many
J gene: TRBJ2-7
V gene: TRBV11-2
D gene: TRBD2

CDR3 protein: CSVLGTGGYEQYF
CDR3 DNA: TGCAGCGTATTGGGTACAGGGGGCTACGAGCAGTACTTC
clone size: many
J gene: TRBJ2-7
V gene: TRBV29-1
D gene: TRBD1

CDR3 protein: CASSLHTRVYEQYF
CDR3 DNA: TGTGCCAGCAGTTTACACACAAGAGTCTACGAGCAGTACTTC
clone size: many
J gene: TRBJ2-7
V gene: TRBV27
D gene: .

CDR3 protein: CASRTRVGTQYF
CDR3 DNA: TGTGCCAGCAGAACGAGAGTAGGGACCCAGTACTTC
clone size: few
J gene: TRBJ2-5
V gene: TRBV6-1
D gene: .

CDR3 protein: CSAIQGARTGELFF
CDR3 DNA: TGCAGTGCTATACAGGGGGCGCGAACCGGGGAGCTGTTTTTT
clone size: many
J gene: TRBJ2-2
V gene: TRBV20-1
D gene: TRBD1

CDR3 protein: CASAPFSGSYEQYF
CDR3 DNA: TGTGCCAGCGCCCCTTTTAGCGGCTCCTACGAGCAGTACTTC
clone size: .
J gene: TRBJ2-7
V gene: TRBV6-1
D gene: .

CDR3 protein: CASSLKQGQETQYF
CDR3 DNA: TGCGCCAGCAGCCTAAAACAGGGACAAGAGACCCAGTACTTC
clone size: .
J gene: TRBJ2-5
V gene: TRBV5-1
D gene: .

CDR3 protein: CSARTSQYEQYF
CDR3 DNA: TGCAGTGCTCGGACTAGTCAATACGAGCAGTACTTC
clone size: few
J gene: TRBJ2-7
V gene: TRBV20-1
D gene: TRBD2

CDR3 protein: CASSSTGTSFYEQYF
CDR3 DNA: TGTGCCAGCAGCTCCACCGGGACTAGCTTCTACGAGCAGTACTTC
clone size: many
J gene: TRBJ2-7
V gene: TRBV7-2
D gene: TRBD2

CDR3 protein: CASSTGTGNYEQYF
CDR3 DNA: TGTGCCAGCAGCACCGGGACAGGAAACTACGAGCAGTACTTC
clone size: many
J gene: TRBJ2-7
V gene: TRBV28
D gene: TRBD1

CDR3 protein: CSVDAGRGTEAFF
CDR3 DNA: TGCAGCGTTGATGCAGGGCGGGGCACTGAAGCTTTCTTT
clone size: few
J gene: TRBJ1-1
V gene: TRBV29-1
D gene: .

CDR3 protein: CASSSRDNPYEQYF
CDR3 DNA: TGTGCCAGCAGCTCCCGGGACAATCCCTACGAGCAGTACTTC
clone size: .
J gene: TRBJ2-7
V gene: TRBV11-3
D gene: .

CDR3 protein: CASAGRRGPSYEQYF
CDR3 DNA: TGTGCCAGCGCTGGACGCCGCGGCCCTTCCTACGAGCAGTACTTC
clone size: many
J gene: TRBJ2-7
V gene: TRBV6-5
D gene: .

CDR3 protein: CASSLTWADTQCF
CDR3 DNA: TGTGCCAGCAGTTTGACTTGGGCGGATACCCAGTGCTTC
clone size: few
J gene: TRBJ2-5
V gene: TRBV12-3/TRBV12-4
D gene: .

CDR3 protein: CASGSLAGTQYF
CDR3 DNA: TGTGCTAGTGGTTCCCTCGCAGGGACCCAGTACTTC
clone size: .
J gene: TRBJ2-5
V gene: TRBV12-5
D gene: .